This TCR beta chain was recorded in a study of regulatory T cells in long-lasting Graves disease. This clonotype was observed at least ten times. Time point noted: newly diagnosed GD, antithyroid drugs for less than 3 months. PBMC RNA was the source of the TCR library. CDR3-region Arm-PCR and iRepertoire HTBI primers produced the TCR beta libraries. TCRdb re-called the multiplex PCR reads with MiXCR, one entry per CDR3 protein. The sample lists more than 300,000 distinct CDR3 sequences; roughly 10% were seen once. These data were likewise used in another study, on T cells in Graves' hyperthyroidism and ophthalmopathy. That work adds: Researchers found most expanded thyroid clonotypes above 0.001 in blood as well.

The receptor was isolated from a young woman with Graves disease. This material consisted of peripheral blood mononuclear cells (PBMCs), taken at new diagnosis, from a patient treated with antithyroid drugs.

The CDR3 loop reads CASIGRERYEQYF. CDR3 DNA: TGTGCCAGCATTGGGCGGGAGCGGTACGAGCAGTACTTC. The chain uses TRBV6-1 and TRBJ2-7; 7 bases line up with TRBD2. Germline V gene sequence: CDR1 MNHNS, CDR2 SASEGT. Germline trimming cut 7 bases from V and 4 bases from J; bases unmatched to any gene: 7. The CDR3 loop spans 13 amino acids.